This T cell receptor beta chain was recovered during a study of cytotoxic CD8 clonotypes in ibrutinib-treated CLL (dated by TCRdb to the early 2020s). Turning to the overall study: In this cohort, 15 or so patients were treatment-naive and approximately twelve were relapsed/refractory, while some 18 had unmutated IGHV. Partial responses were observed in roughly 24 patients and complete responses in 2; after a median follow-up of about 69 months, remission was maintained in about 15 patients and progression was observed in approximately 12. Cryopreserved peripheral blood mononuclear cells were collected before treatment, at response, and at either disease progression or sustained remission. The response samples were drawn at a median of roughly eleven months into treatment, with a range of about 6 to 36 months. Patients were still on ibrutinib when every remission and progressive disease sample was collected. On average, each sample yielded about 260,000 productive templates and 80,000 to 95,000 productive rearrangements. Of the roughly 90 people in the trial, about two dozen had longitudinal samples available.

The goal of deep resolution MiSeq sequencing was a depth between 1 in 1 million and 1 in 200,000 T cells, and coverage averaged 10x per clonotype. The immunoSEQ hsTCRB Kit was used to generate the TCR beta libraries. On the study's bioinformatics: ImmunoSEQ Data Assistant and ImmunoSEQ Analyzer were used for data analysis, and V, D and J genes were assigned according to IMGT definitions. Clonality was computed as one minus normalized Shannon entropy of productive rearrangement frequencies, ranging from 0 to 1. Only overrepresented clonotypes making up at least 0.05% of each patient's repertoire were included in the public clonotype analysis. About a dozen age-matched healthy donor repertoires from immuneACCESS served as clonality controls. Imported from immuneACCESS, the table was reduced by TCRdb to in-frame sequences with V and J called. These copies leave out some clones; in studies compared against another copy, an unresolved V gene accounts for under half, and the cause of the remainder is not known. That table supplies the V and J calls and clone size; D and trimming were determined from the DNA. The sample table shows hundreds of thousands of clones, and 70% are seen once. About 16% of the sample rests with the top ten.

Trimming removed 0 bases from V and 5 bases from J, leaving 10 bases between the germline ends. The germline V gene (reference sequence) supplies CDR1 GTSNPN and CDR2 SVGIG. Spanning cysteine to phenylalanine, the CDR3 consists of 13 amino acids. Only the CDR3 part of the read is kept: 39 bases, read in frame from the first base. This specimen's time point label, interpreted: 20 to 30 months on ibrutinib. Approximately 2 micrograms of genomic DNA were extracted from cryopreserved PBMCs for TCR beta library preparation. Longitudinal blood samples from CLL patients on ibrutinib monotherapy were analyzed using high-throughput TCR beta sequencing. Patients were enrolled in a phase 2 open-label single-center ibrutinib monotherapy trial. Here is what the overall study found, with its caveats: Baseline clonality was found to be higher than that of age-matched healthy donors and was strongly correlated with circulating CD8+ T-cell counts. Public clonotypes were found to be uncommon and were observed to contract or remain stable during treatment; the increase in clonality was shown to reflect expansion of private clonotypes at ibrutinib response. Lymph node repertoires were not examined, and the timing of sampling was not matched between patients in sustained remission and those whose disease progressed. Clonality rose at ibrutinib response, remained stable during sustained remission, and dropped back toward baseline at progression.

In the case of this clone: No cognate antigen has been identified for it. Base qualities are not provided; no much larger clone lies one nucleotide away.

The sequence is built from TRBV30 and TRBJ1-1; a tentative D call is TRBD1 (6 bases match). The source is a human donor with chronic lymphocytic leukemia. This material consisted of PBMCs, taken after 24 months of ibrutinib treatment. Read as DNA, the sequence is TGTGCCTGGAGTGTAGAGGGGGGAACTGAAGCTTTCTTT. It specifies CAWSVEGGTEAFF. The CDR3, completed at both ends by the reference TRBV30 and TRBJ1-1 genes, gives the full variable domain SQTIHQWPATLVQPVGSPLSLECTVEGTSNPNLYWYRQAAGRGLQLLFYSVGIGQISSEVPQNLSASRPQDRQFILSSKKLLLSDSGFYLCAWSVEGGTEAFFGQGTRLTVV.